This T cell receptor beta chain originates from a study of blood T cell repertoires in COVID-19. Study details: The study drew acute and convalescent COVID-19 samples from the United States, Italy and Spain. Sources were T cells, B-cell-depleted T cells, or PBMCs; the material itself was cDNA or gDNA.

Trimming took 1 base from V and 0 from J, leaving 16 bases between them. The CDR3 has 19 residues. Germline assignment: CDR1 SGHVS and CDR2 FNYEAQ. The table came from immunoSEQ multiplex PCR; TCRdb's copy has only in-frame clones and leaves some out. The sample contains over 45,000 clones, 82% of which appear only once. The sequenced sample consisted of peripheral blood. The sequence derives from a man aged 35-49 years with acute or convalescent COVID-19. The rearrangement links TRBV7-6 to TRBJ2-6; D is unclear. The CDR3 sequence is CASSLVFFQAGSGANVLTF. CDR3 DNA: TGTGCCAGCAGCTTAGTCTTTTTCCAGGCCGGCTCTGGGGCCAACGTCCTGACTTTC.